A few counts support the clone carrying this T cell receptor (beta chain). Its antigen is not identified. Because this beta chain is a stray read in a library intended to capture alpha chains, its abundance should not be given much weight. This sample stems from a study of spatial heterogeneity in lung cancer. Study information: As counted in raw reads, each unique TCR and UMI combination appeared more than ten times on average.

Study-level points and caveats: Tumor T cells had an estimated coverage that came to about 7% for alpha chains and 11% to 15% for beta chains. Higher tumor mutation counts went along with higher counts of expanded intratumoral alpha and beta TCRs.

Indicated time point: sample taken at primary tumor resection. TCRdb processed the 5' RACE reads anew with MiXCR; each CDR3 protein has one entry. The sample carries approximately 13,000 distinct CDR3 sequences, under 6% recorded once. The CDR3 is 13 amino acids. V was pared by 2 bases and J by 4 bases, with 8 bases between. Germline values: CDR1 GTSNPN, CDR2 SVGIG (reference sequence). The chain uses TRBV30 and TRBJ2-2, with D possibly TRBD1 on 5 matching bases. The clonotype comes from a male donor with early-stage non-small cell lung cancer. The sample consisted of lung tumor tissue, taken at surgery. CDR3 residues: CAWSRQSTGELFF. CDR3 bases: TGTGCCTGGAGTCGACAGTCCACCGGGGAGCTGTTTTTT.